What follows is one T cell receptor beta chain and its context. As yet, its antigen is unknown. The PCR had 60 Vbeta and 13 Jbeta primers. The method was immunoSEQ multiplex PCR; TCRdb's version includes in-frame clones alone and lacks a portion of them. This table holds fewer than 200,000 clones, 82% found once. J lost 9 bases, V lost 3 bases, and 8 bases had no gene match. The CDR3 consists of 14 residues. Germline V gives CDR1 SGHAT, CDR2 FQNNGV. The sample belongs to a study of cytomegalovirus exposure and HLA in healthy donors. Findings and limits, study-wide: Later on, a genetic analysis was performed. It linked a missense variant in DCLRE1C with V- and J-gene trimming of TCR beta.

Specimen: PBMCs. The chain recombines TRBV11-2 with TRBJ2-1; 7 bases agree with TRBD2. This clonotype originated in a girl between 5 and 17 years old in good health and CMV-seropositive. CDR3 bases: TGTGCCAGCAGCTTTCTGCGTGGGAGGGTTGAGCAGTTCTTC. This sequence encodes CASSFLRGRVEQFF.